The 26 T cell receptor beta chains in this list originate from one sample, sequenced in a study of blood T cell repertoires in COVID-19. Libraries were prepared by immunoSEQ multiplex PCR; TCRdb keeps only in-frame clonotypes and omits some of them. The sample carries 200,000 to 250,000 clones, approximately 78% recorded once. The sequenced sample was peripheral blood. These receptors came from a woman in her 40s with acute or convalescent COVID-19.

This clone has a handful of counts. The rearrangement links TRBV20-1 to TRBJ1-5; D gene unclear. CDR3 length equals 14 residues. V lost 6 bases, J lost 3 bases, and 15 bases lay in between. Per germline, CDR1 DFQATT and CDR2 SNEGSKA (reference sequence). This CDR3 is CSASTGSDNQPQHF. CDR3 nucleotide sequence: TGCAGTGCCAGTACCGGGTCGGACAATCAGCCCCAGCATTTT.

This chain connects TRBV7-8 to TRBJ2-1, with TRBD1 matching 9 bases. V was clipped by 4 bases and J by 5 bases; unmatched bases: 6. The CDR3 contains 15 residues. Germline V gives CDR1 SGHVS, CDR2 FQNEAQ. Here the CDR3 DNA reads TGTGCCAGCAGCTCGGGACAGGGCGGCCACAATGAGCAGTTCTTC. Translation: CASSSGQGGHNEQFF. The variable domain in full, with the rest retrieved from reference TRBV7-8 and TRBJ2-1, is GAGVSQSPRYKVAKRGQDVALRCDPISGHVSLFWYQQALGQGPEFLTYFQNEAQLDKSGLPSDRFFAERPEGSVSTLKIQRTQQEDSAVYLCASSSGQGGHNEQFFGPGTRLTVL.

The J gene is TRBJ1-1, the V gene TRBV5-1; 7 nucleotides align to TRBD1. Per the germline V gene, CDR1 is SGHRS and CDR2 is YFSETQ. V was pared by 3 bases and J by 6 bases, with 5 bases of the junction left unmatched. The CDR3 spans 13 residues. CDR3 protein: CASSSGGKAEAFF. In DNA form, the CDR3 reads TGCGCCAGCAGCTCAGGGGGGAAGGCTGAAGCTTTCTTT. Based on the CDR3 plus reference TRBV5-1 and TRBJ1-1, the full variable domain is KAGVTQTPRYLIKTRGQQVTLSCSPISGHRSVSWYQQTPGQGLQFLFEYFSETQRNKGNFPGRFSGRQFSNSRSEMNVSTLELGDSALYLCASSSGGKAEAFFGQGTRLTVV.

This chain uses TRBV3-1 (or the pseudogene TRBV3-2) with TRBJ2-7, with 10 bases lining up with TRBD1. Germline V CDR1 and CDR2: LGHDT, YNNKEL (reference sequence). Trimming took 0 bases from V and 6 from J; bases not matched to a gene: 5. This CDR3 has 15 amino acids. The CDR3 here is CASSQDPGQGREQYF. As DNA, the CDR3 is TGTGCCAGCAGCCAAGATCCGGGACAGGGGCGCGAGCAGTACTTC.

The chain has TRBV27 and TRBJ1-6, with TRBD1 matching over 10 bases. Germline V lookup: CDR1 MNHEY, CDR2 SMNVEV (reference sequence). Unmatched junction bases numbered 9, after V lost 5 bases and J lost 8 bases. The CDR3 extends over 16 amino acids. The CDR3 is CASSPPDRGHHSPLHF. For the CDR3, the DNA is TGTGCCAGCAGTCCTCCCGACAGGGGGCATCATTCACCCCTCCACTTT.

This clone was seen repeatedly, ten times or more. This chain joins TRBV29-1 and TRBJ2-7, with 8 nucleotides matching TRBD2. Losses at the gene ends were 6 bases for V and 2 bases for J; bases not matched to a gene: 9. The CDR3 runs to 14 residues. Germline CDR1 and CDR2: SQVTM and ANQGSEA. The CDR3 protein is CSVLGLAGTYEQYF. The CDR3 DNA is TGCAGCGTACTGGGGCTAGCGGGCACCTACGAGCAGTACTTC.

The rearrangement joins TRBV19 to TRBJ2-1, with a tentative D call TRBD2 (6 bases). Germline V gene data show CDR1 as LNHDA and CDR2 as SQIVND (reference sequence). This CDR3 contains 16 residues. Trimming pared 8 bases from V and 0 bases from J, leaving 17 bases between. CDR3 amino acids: CASSKPTGSSYNEQFF. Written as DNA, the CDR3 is TGTGCCAGTTCTAAACCAACCGGGAGCTCCTACAATGAGCAGTTCTTC. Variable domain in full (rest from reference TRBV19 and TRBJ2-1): DGGITQSPKYLFRKEGQNVTLSCEQNLNHDAMYWYRQDPGQGLRLIYYSQIVNDFQKGDIAEGYSVSREKKESFPLTVTSAQKNPTAFYLCASSKPTGSSYNEQFFGPGTRLTVL.

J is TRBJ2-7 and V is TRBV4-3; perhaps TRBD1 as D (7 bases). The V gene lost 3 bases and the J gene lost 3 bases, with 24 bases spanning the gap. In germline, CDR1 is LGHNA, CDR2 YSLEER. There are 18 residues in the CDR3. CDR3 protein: CASSHLRVATGTVYEQYF. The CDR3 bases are TGCGCCAGCAGCCACCTACGGGTAGCGACAGGGACTGTCTACGAGCAGTACTTC.

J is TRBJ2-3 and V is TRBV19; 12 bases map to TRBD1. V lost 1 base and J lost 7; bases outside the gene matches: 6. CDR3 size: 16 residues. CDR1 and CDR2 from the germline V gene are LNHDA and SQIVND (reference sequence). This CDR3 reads CASSIGGTGGKNTQYF. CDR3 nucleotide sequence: TGTGCCAGTAGTATAGGCGGGACAGGGGGCAAGAATACGCAGTATTTT.

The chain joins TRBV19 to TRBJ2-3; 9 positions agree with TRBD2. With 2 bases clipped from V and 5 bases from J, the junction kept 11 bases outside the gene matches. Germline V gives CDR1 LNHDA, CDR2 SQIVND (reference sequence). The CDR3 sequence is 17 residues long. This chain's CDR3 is CASSITHSGGPGDTQYF. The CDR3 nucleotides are TGTGCCAGTAGTATAACCCATAGCGGGGGTCCGGGAGATACGCAGTATTTT.

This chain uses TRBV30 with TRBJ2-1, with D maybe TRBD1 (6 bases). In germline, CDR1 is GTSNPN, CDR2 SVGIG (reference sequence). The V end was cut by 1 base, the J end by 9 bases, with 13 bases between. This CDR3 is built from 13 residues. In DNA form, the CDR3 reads TGTGCCTGGAGTGGGGGCCAAGGGGGTGAGCAGTTCTTC. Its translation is CAWSGGQGGEQFF.

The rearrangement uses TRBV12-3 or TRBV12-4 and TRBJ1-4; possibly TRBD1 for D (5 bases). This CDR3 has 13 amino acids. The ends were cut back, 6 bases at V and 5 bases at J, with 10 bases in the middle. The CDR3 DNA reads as TGTGCCAGCAGGGGACTGCCAAATGAAAAACTGTTTTTT. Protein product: CASRGLPNEKLFF.

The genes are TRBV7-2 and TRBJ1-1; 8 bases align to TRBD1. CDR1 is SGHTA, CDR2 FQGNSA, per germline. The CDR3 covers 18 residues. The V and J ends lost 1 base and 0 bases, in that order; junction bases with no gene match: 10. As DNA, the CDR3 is TGTGCCAGCAGCTTAGAGGGCAGGGGGCGAGTGGTGAACACTGAAGCTTTCTTT. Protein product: CASSLEGRGRVVNTEAFF.

CDR3 sequence (DNA): TGTGCCAGCAGTCCCCTCCCCGATACGCAGTATTTT. This encodes CASSPLPDTQYF. The chain employs TRBV6-6 and TRBJ2-3; D call uncertain. The V and J ends lost 5 bases and 6 bases respectively, with 9 bases between them. The CDR3 totals 12 residues. CDR1 and CDR2 (germline): MNHNY, SVGAGI (reference sequence).

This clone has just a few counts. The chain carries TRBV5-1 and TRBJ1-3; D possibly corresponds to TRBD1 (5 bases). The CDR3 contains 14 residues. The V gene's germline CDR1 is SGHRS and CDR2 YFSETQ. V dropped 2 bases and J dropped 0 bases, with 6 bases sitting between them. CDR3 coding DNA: TGCGCCAGCAGCTTTGACAGCTCTGGAAACACCATATATTTT. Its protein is CASSFDSSGNTIYF. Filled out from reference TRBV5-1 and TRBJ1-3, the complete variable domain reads KAGVTQTPRYLIKTRGQQVTLSCSPISGHRSVSWYQQTPGQGLQFLFEYFSETQRNKGNFPGRFSGRQFSNSRSEMNVSTLELGDSALYLCASSFDSSGNTIYFGEGSWLTVV.

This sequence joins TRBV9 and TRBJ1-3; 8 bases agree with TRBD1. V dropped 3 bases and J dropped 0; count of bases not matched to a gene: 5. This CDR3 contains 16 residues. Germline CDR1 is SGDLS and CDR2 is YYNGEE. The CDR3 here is CASSGTGGLSGNTIYF. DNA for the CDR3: TGTGCCAGCAGCGGTACAGGGGGACTCTCTGGAAACACCATATATTTT.

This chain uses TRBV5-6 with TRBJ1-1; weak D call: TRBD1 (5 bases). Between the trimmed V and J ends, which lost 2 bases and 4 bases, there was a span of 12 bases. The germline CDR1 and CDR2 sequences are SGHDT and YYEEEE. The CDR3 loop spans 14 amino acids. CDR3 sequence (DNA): TGTGCCAGCAGCTTCTCAGGGTACGGCACTGAAGCTTTCTTT. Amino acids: CASSFSGYGTEAFF.

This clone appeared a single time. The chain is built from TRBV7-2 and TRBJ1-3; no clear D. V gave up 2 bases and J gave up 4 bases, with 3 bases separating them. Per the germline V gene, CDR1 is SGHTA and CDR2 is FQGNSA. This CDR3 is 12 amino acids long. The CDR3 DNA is TGTGCCAGCAGCTTACAGGGAAACACCATATATTTT. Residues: CASSLQGNTIYF.

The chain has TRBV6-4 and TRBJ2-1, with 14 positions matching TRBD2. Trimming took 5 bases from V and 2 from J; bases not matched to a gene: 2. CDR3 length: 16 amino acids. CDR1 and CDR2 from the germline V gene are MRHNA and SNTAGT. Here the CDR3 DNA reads TGTGCCAGCAGTCGGACTAGCGGGAGGCCCTACAATGAGCAGTTCTTC. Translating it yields CASSRTSGRPYNEQFF.

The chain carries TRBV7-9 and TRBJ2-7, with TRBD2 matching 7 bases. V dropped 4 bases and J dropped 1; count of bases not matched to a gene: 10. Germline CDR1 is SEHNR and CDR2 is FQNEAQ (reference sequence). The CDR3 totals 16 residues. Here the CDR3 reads CASSSSRAGVSYEQYF. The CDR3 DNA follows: TGTGCCAGCAGCTCATCCAGGGCGGGAGTATCCTACGAGCAGTACTTC.

CDR3: CASSLAGGGLETQYF. The CDR3 nucleotides are TGTGCCAGCAGCTTAGCTGGAGGGGGCCTGGAGACCCAGTACTTC. The chain couples TRBV11-3 to TRBJ2-5; D is perhaps TRBD1 (7 bases). Between the trimmed V and J ends, which lost 1 base and 5 bases, there was a span of 14 bases. There are 15 residues in the CDR3. The germline V gene has CDR1 SGHNT and CDR2 YENEEA.

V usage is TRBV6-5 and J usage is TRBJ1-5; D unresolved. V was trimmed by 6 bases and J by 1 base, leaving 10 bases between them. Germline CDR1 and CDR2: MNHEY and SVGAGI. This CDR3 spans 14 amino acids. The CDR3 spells CASSAQLSNQPQHF. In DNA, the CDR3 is TGTGCCAGCAGCGCACAGCTAAGCAATCAGCCCCAGCATTTT.

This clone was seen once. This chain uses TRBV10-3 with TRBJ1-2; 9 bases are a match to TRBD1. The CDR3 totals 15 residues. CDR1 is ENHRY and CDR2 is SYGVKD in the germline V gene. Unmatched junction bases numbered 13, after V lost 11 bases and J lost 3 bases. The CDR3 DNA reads TGTGCCTCAGAGGCGGGGGACAGGGCCCACTATGGCTACACCTTC. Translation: CASEAGDRAHYGYTF.

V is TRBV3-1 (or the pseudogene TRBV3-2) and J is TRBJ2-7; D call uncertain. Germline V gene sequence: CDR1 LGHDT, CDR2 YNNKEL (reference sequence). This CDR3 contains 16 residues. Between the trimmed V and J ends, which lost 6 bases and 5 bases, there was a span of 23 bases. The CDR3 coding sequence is TGTGCCAGCAGGACATCGTCTGGCACTGGCGACCACGAGCAGTACTTC. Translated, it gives CASRTSSGTGDHEQYF.

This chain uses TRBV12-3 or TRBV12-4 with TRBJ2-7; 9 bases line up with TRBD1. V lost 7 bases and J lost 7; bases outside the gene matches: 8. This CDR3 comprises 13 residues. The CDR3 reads CASNIQGAGEQYF. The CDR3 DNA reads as TGTGCCAGCAATATACAGGGGGCGGGTGAGCAGTACTTC.

The CDR3 nucleotides are TGTGCCAGCAGTGAACAAGCGCCGGGACAGGGGGCGCGAAGGGGCTACACCTTC. Translated, it gives CASSEQAPGQGARRGYTF. This sequence joins TRBV6-1 and TRBJ1-2, with 12 bases aligning to TRBD1. The CDR3 is 18 amino acids. CDR1 is MNHNS, CDR2 SASEGT, per germline. With V trimmed by 2 bases and J by 8 bases, 15 bases remained unmatched.